A single sample gave rise to the 3 T cell receptor beta chains below, sequenced in a study of tumor and adjacent non-tumor tissue in lung cancer (dated by TCRdb to 2016 to 2019). RNA was extracted from bulk unsorted tissue and checked for quality with a NanoDrop ND-1000 and an Agilent 2100. For the normal lung samples, distant non-tumor tissue was collected more than 3 cm away from the tumor edge. Library preparation used multiplex PCR. The sample was run on an Illumina HiSeq 2500. TCRbeta libraries were constructed through three rounds of nested PCR with primers (Table S4) according to protocols adapted from ARM-PCR. TCRdb reprocessed the public reads (quality trimming at Q25 with fastp, clone calling with MiXCR) and kept in-frame beta chains. Each CDR3 protein gets just one entry, which takes the most common genes and DNA from the rows behind it. Here the sample has around 100,000 distinct CDR3 sequences; over 55% occur a single time. Less than 20% of the sample comes from the top ten.

The specimen sequenced was distant non-tumor lung tissue. All receptors derive from a man aged 30 to 45 with non-small cell lung cancer.

There are a few counts of this clonotype. Given a much more abundant clone one base away, this may be a read error. V gene TRBV5-4 combines with J gene TRBJ2-3; 8 positions agree with TRBD2. The CDR3 runs 14 residues. CDR1 and CDR2 from the germline V gene are SGHNT and YYREEE (reference sequence). The V and J ends lost 5 bases and 2 bases, in that order; junction bases with no gene match: 4. The CDR3 reads CASRSGRITDTQYF. CDR3 DNA sequence: TGTGCCAGCAGAAGCGGGAGAATCACAGATACGCAGTATTTT.

Comment on this clonotype: Its ends do not fully match the called genes, so a read error is possible. The chain couples TRBV6-1 to TRBJ2-7, with D possibly called TRBD1 or TRBD2 (5 bases each). The germline CDR1 and CDR2 sequences are MNHNS and SASEGT. CDR3 length: 15 amino acids. The CDR3 coding sequence is TGTGCCAGCAGTGCTCGGGACCCACTCTCCTACGAGGAGTACTTC. Protein product: CASSARDPLSYEEYF.

The V gene is TRBV11-2, the J gene TRBJ2-1; possibly TRBD2 for D (6 bases). Germline CDR1 is SGHAT and CDR2 is FQNNGV. The CDR3 covers 15 residues. Trimming took 1 base from V and 8 from J, leaving 15 bases between them. The CDR3 loop is CASSLVASWRDEQFF. CDR3 coding DNA: TGTGCCAGCAGCTTAGTGGCTAGCTGGAGGGATGAGCAGTTCTTC.